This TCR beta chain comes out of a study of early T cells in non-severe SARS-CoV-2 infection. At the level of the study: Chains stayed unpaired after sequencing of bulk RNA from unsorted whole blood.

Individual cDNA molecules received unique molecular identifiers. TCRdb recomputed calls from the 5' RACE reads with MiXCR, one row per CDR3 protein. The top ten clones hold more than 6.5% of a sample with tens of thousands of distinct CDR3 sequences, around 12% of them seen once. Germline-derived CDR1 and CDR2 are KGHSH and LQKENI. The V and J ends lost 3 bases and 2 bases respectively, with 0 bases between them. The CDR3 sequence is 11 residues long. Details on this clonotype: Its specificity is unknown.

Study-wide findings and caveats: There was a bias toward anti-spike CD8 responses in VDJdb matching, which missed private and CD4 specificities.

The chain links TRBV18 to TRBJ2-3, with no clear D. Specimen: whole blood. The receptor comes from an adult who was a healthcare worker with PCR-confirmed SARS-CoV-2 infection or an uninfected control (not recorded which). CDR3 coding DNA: TGTGCCAGCTCACCCACAGATACGCAGTATTTT. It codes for CASSPTDTQYF.